What follows are 9 T cell receptor beta chains derived from one specimen sequenced in a study of tumor-infiltrating lymphocytes in oesophageal squamous cell carcinoma. MiXCR, run by TCRdb on the PCR reads, gives a single entry per CDR3 protein. The repertoire consists of about 12,000 distinct CDR3 sequences, with about 60% occurring once and the leading ten covering about 32%. The sequenced sample consisted of esophageal tumor tissue. These receptors all come from a female donor with esophageal squamous cell carcinoma.

This clonotype is labeled as medium-sized. This may be a read error: a much more frequent sequence differs by one nucleotide. This chain uses TRBV7-3 with TRBJ2-7; a possible D gene is TRBD1 (6 bases). V was shortened by 2 bases and J by 7 bases, with 12 bases between the two germline ends. The CDR3 contains 13 residues. CDR1 is SGHTA, CDR2 FQGTGA, per germline. CDR3 sequence (DNA): TGTGCCAGCAGCTTAGCCAGGGACAATGAGCAGTACTTC. Protein product: CASSLARDNEQYF.

This chain uses TRBV7-6 with TRBJ2-3; 8 positions match TRBD2. V was pared by 4 bases and J by 0 bases, with 6 bases of the junction left unmatched. The V gene's germline CDR1 is SGHVS and CDR2 FNYEAQ. This CDR3 contains 16 residues. CDR3 coding DNA: TGTGCCAGCAGCTCCACAGCGGGAGCTAGCACAGATACGCAGTATTTT. Translating it yields CASSSTAGASTDTQYF.

Many counts were recorded for this clonotype. V is TRBV11-1 and J is TRBJ2-1; no reliable D call. Near its end, the DNA agrees better with TRBJ2-5, so the J call may be wrong. This CDR3 region has 14 residues. The V gene's germline CDR1 is SGHAT and CDR2 FQDESV (reference sequence). This chain's CDR3 is CASSDRSIQETQYF. CDR3 in DNA: TGTGCCAGCAGCGACCGTTCTATCCAAGAGACCCAGTACTTC.

The J gene is TRBJ2-4, the V gene TRBV7-6; the D gene is possibly TRBD2 (6 bases). V was shortened by 3 bases and J by 13 bases, with 28 bases between the two germline ends. The CDR3 runs to 17 residues. Germline CDR1 and CDR2: SGHVS and FNYEAQ. The CDR3 region is CASSFLAAELGGNEQYF. In nucleotides, the CDR3 is TGTGCCAGCAGCTTCTTAGCGGCCGAGTTGGGTGGAAATGAGCAGTACTTC.

The J gene is TRBJ2-1, the V gene TRBV6-6; 7 nucleotides agree with TRBD2. The CDR3 consists of 15 residues. The V and J ends lost 2 bases and 5 bases, in that order; junction bases with no gene match: 6. Germline lookup yields CDR1 MNHNY and CDR2 SVGAGI (reference sequence). CDR3 amino acids: CASSYARDYNNEQFF. The CDR3 nucleotides read TGTGCCAGCAGTTACGCCAGGGACTACAACAATGAGCAGTTCTTC.

A few counts support this clonotype. The CDR3 region is CASSSYPTDTQYF. The DNA for the CDR3 is TGTGCCAGCAGCTCTTACCCCACAGATACGCAGTATTTT. The V call is TRBV7-2, the J call TRBJ2-3; no clear D. Germline V lookup: CDR1 SGHTA, CDR2 FQGNSA. Trimming stripped 4 bases from V and 2 bases from J, with 7 bases between. CDR3 length equals 13 residues.

This clonotype has only a few counts. J is TRBJ2-1 and V is TRBV7-2, with 14 positions matching TRBD2. The germline V gene has CDR1 SGHTA and CDR2 FQGNSA. The V and J ends lost 5 bases and 4 bases, in that order; junction bases with no gene match: 4. CDR3 length equals 16 residues. CDR3 coding DNA: TGTGCCAGCAGCACTCGGACTAGCGGGAGGTACAATGAGCAGTTCTTC. Protein product: CASSTRTSGRYNEQFF.

This clonotype was detected a few times. This rearrangement joins TRBV28 to TRBJ2-7, with 7 bases fitting TRBD2. Judging by the DNA end, TRBJ2-5 fits better; the J call may be wrong. Per germline, CDR1 MDHEN and CDR2 SYDVKM. This CDR3 has 14 residues. The DNA of the CDR3 is TGTGCCAGCTCACGGCCTAGCGGACAAGAGACCCAGTACTTC. Its translation is CASSRPSGQETQYF.

The V call is TRBV7-6, the J call TRBJ1-2, with 9 nucleotides matching TRBD1. The CDR3 has 14 amino acids. The germline V gene has CDR1 SGHVS and CDR2 FNYEAQ. The junction had 7 bases not matched to a gene; V was cut back by 5 bases and J by 6 bases. The CDR3 coding sequence is TGTGCCAGCAGCCCCAGGACAGGGGTTGATGGCTACACCTTC. Protein sequence: CASSPRTGVDGYTF.